This T cell receptor (beta chain) originates from a study of T cells in Graves' hyperthyroidism and ophthalmopathy. General study points: Also found in blood were most expanded thyroid clonotypes above 0.001. The model identified upcoming ophthalmopathy a median roughly 6 months ahead of onset.

From RNA transcripts, TCR beta CDR3 regions were amplified. A first-round RT-PCR of the TCR CDR3 used the HTBI primer set. TCRdb independently ran MiXCR on the multiplex PCR reads; one entry per CDR3 protein. The table shows roughly 380,000 distinct CDR3 sequences, with around 14% occurring only once. Many counts were recorded for this clonotype. Its antigen is not known. The TCR sequence derives from a woman aged 55-70 years with Graves' hyperthyroidism. The specimen sequenced was blood.

The CDR3 here is CASSFHVRSGGSSYGYTF. The CDR3 DNA is TGTGCCAGCAGTTTCCACGTCCGATCAGGGGGATCCTCCTATGGCTACACCTTC. V is TRBV6-1 and J is TRBJ1-2, with 7 bases lining up with TRBD1. V shed 5 bases and J 4 bases; nucleotides not matched to a gene: 19. The CDR3 consists of 18 residues. Per the germline V gene, CDR1 is MNHNS and CDR2 is SASEGT.